These 2 T cell receptor beta chains were sequenced from one sample in a study of blood T cell repertoires in COVID-19. Profiling relied on immunoSEQ multiplex PCR, and the TCRdb table lists in-frame clones only, not all of them. Of some 200,000 clones in the sample, around 90% were seen once. Material: peripheral blood. The receptors stem from a man aged 35 to 55 with active or convalescent COVID-19.

There are a few counts of this clone. The chain uses TRBV5-1 and TRBJ1-3; tentatively, D is TRBD1 (5 bases). The CDR3 consists of 15 residues. In germline, CDR1 is SGHRS, CDR2 YFSETQ. V lost 0 bases, J lost 7 bases, and 14 bases lay in between. CDR3 loop: CASSLGQGLGNTIYF. CDR3 coding DNA: TGCGCCAGCAGCTTGGGGCAGGGCCTGGGGAACACCATATATTTT.

This clone was seen more than once but under ten times. The chain employs TRBV2 and TRBJ1-4; D possibly corresponds to TRBD1 (5 bases). CDR3 size: 14 residues. The germline CDR1 and CDR2 sequences are SNHLY and FYNNEI. V was trimmed by 6 bases and J by 5 bases, leaving 13 bases between them. For the CDR3, the DNA is TGTGCCAGCAGATCGACAGAAATAAATGAAAAACTGTTTTTT. It encodes CASRSTEINEKLFF.